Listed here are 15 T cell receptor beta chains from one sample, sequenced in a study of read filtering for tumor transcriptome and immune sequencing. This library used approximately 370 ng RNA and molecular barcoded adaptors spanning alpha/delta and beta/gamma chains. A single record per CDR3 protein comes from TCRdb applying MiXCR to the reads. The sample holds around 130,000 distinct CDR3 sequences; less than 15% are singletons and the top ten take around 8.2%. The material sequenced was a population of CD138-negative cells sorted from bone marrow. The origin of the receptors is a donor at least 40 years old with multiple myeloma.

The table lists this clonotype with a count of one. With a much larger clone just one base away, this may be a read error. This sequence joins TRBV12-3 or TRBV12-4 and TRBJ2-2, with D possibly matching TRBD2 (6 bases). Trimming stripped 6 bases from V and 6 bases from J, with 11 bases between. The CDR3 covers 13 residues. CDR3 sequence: CASRLAYAGELFF. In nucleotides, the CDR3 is TGTGCCAGCAGACTAGCCTACGCCGGGGAGCTGTTTTTT.

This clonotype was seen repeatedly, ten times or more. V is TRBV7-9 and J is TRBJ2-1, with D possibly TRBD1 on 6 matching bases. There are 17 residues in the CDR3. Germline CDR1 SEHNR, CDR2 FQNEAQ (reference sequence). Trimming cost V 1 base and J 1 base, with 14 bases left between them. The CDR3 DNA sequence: TGTGCCAGCAGCTTAGGAGTATACGGGACATCCTACAATGAGCAGTTCTTC. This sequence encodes CASSLGVYGTSYNEQFF.

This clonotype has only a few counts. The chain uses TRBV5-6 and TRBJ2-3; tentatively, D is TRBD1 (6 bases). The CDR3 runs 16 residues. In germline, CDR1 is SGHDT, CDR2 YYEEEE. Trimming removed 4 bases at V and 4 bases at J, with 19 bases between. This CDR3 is CASSLRTVGAPDTQYF. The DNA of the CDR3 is TGTGCCAGCAGCCTGAGGACAGTAGGGGCCCCAGATACGCAGTATTTT.

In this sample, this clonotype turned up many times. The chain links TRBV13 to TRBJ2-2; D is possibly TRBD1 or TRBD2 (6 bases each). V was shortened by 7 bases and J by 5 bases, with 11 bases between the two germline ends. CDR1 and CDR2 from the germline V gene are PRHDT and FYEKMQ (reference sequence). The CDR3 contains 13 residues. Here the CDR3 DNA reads TGTGCCAGCATCATAGGGGGGACCGGGGAGCTGTTTTTT. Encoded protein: CASIIGGTGELFF.

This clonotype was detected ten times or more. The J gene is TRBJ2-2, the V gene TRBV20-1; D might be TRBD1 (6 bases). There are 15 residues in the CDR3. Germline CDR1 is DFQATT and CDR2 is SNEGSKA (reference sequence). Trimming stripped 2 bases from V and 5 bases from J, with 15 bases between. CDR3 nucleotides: TGCAGTGCTAGAATGCAGGGGAGATCAACCGGGGAGCTGTTTTTT. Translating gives CSARMQGRSTGELFF.

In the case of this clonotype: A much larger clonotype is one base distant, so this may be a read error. The CDR3: CSAGRGVGTEAFF. CDR3 coding DNA: TGCAGCGCTGGGCGGGGAGTCGGCACTGAAGCTTTCTTT. This sequence joins TRBV29-1 and TRBJ1-1; no reliable D call. Trimming left V 7 bases short and J 4 bases short, with 16 bases between. This CDR3 region has 13 residues. The germline gives CDR1 SQVTM, CDR2 ANQGSEA.

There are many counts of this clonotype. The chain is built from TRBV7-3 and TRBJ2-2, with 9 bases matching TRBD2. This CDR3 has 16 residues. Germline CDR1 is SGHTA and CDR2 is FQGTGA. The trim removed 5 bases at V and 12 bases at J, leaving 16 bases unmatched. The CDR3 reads CASSVLGASGMEKLFF. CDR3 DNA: TGTGCCAGCAGCGTCCTCGGGGCTAGCGGGATGGAGAAGCTGTTTTTT.

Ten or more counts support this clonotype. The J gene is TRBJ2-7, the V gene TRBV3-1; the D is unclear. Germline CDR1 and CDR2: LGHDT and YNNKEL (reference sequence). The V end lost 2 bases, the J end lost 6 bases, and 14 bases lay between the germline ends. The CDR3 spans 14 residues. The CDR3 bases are TGTGCCAGCAGCCAAAAGTGGGTACCGAGCGAGCAGTACTTC. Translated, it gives CASSQKWVPSEQYF.

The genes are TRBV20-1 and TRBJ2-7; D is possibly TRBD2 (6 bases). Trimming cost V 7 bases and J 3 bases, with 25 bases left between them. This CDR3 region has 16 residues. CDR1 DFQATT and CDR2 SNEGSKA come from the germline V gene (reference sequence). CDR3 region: CSGTGVGVVGNYEQYF. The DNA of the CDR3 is TGCAGTGGAACGGGAGTCGGGGTGGTAGGGAACTACGAGCAGTACTTC.

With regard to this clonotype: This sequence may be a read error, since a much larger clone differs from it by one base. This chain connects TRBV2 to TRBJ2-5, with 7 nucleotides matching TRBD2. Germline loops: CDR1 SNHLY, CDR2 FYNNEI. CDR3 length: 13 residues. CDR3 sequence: CASTWAGEETQNF. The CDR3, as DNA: TGTGCCAGCACCTGGGCGGGAGAAGAGACCCAGAACTTC.

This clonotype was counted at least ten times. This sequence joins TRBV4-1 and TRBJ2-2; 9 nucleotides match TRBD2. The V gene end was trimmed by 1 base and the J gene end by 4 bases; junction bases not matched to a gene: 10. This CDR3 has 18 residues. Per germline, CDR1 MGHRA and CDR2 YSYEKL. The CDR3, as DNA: TGCGCCAGCAGCCAAGTCCAGGTAGCGGGAGCTCCCACCGGGGAGCTGTTTTTT. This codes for CASSQVQVAGAPTGELFF.

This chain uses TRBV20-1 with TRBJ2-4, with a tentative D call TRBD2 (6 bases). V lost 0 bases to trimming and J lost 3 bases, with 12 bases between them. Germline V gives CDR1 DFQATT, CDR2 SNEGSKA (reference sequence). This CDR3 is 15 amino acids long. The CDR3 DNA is TGCAGTGCTAGAGAGAGCGGCGGGATCAAAAACATTCAGTACTTC. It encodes CSARESGGIKNIQYF.

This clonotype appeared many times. CDR3 DNA sequence: TGTGCCAGCAGCTTAGTACTAGCAAGGACCAACACCGGGGAGCTGTTTTTT. Translating it yields CASSLVLARTNTGELFF. This chain connects TRBV11-2 to TRBJ2-2, with TRBD2 as a possible D gene (6 bases). This CDR3 region has 17 residues. Deletions cut 1 base from V and 2 bases from J, with 14 bases between. Germline assignment: CDR1 SGHAT and CDR2 FQNNGV.

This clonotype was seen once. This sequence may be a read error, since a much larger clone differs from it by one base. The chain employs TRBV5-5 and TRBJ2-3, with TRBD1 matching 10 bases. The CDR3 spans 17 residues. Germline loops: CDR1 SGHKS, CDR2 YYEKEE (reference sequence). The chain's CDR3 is CAGSLLAGTGVSHTQYF. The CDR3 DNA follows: TGTGCCGGCAGCTTGTTGGCCGGGACAGGGGTGTCCCATACGCAGTATTTT.

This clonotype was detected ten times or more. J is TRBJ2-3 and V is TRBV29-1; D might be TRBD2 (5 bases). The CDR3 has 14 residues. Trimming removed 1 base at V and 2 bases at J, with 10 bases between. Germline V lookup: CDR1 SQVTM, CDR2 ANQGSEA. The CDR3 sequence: CSVEVYGVTDTQYF. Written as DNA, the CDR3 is TGCAGCGTTGAAGTATACGGGGTCACAGATACGCAGTATTTT.